What follows are 10 T cell receptor delta chains derived from one specimen sequenced in a study of gamma-delta T cells after stem cell transplantation. TCRdb reprocessed the RT-PCR reads using CATT. The sample lists 3,000 to 4,000 delta-chain clones, 1.9% occurring once. Source material: gamma-delta T cells. These receptors originate from a human donor. It is not recorded whose cells these are; they may come from a transplant donor.

In its sample, this clone was seen a few times. A read error is possible here, since a much larger clone lies one base away. This chain links TRDV2 with TRDJ1; TRDD3 agrees at 11 bases. The CDR3 has 21 amino acids. Germline-derived CDR1 and CDR2 are GEAIGNYY and EKD. Written as DNA, the CDR3 is TGTGCCTGTGACCCCCTAGGTCCCCCAATGGGGGATACGCGGAGCACCGATAGACTCATCTTT. Translated: CACDPLGPPMGDTRSTDRLIF.

This clone was seen only a few times. It may be a read error: a sequence one base away is much more abundant. Other DNA sequences in the sample encode the same CDR3. This chain joins TRDV2 and TRDJ1, with 9 positions matching TRDD3. CDR3 length equals 20 residues. Trimming removed 1 base from V and 11 bases from J; junction bases left unmatched: 28. Per germline, CDR1 GEAIGNYY and CDR2 EKD. This CDR3 reads CACDTGELVLGDPPSVKLIF. DNA for the CDR3: TGTGCCTGTGACACGGGTGAATTGGTACTGGGGGACCCCCCTTCAGTTAAGCTCATCTTT.

On this clone itself: A single base separates this from a much larger clone, so it may be a read error. The rearrangement links TRDV2 to TRDJ1, with no clear D. The CDR3 has 19 amino acids. Germline CDR1 is GEAIGNYY and CDR2 is EKD. V was cut by 0 bases and J by 0 bases, with 22 bases left in between. The CDR3 DNA reads TGTGCCTGTGACACCATTTCTTATTTTGGAAGCCACGACACCGATAAACTCATCTTT. It is translated as CACDTISYFGSHDTDKLIF.

A few counts support this clone. A much larger clone differs from this one at a single base, so this may be a read error. The sample carries other DNA sequences with the same CDR3. The rearrangement links TRDV2 to TRDJ1, with 10 bases matching TRDD3. Germline CDR1 reads GEAIGNYY; CDR2 reads EKD. J gave up 7 bases and V 0 bases, and 10 bases lay outside the gene matches. CDR3 size: 16 residues. In DNA, the CDR3 is TGTGCCTGTGACACCGCCGAGGGGGGGATACGCGGTAAACTCATCTTT. This encodes CACDTAEGGIRGKLIF.

The CDR3 DNA reads as TGTGCCTTTCGCTCCGGGTACTGGGGGATATACACCGATAAACTCATCTTT. Translated, it gives CAFRSGYWGIYTDKLIF. The chain couples TRDV3 to TRDJ1; 11 positions agree with TRDD3. The CDR3 loop spans 17 amino acids. The V and J ends lost 2 bases and 0 bases, in that order; junction bases with no gene match: 11. Germline V gives CDR1 TVYSNPD, CDR2 GDNSRS (reference sequence).

By share, this clone counts as medium-sized (0.01 to 0.1%). This rearrangement joins TRDV2 to TRDJ1; a weak D match, TRDD3 (5 bases). The V and J ends lost 0 bases and 0 bases respectively, with 25 bases between them. CDR3 length equals 20 residues. CDR1 is GEAIGNYY and CDR2 is EKD in the germline V gene. The CDR3 region has the DNA TGTGCCTGTGACACCGTCAAGCCCCCGGGATCTTCATCGTACACCGATAAACTCATCTTT. Translation gives CACDTVKPPGSSSYTDKLIF.

By share, this clone ranks as medium-sized. The chain carries TRDV2 and TRDJ3; TRDD3 might be the D (5 bases). This CDR3 is built from 18 residues. Germline CDR1 is GEAIGNYY and CDR2 is EKD. V was cut by 0 bases and J by 0 bases, with 11 bases left in between. The DNA for the CDR3 is TGTGCCTGTGACACCGGCTGGGCCAACTCCTGGGACACCCGACAGATGTTTTTC. This gives the protein CACDTGWANSWDTRQMFF.

This clone was detected only a few times. The protein that TCRdb holds for this DNA derives from a much larger clone and differs from the translated DNA at residue 6, which likely indicates a read error; the protein shown here is translated from the DNA. J is TRDJ1 and V is TRDV1; 7 positions agree with TRDD3. Losses at the gene ends were 3 bases for V and 0 bases for J; bases not matched to a gene: 13. The CDR3 is 18 amino acids. The germline CDR1 and CDR2 sequences are TSWWSYY and QGS. The CDR3, as DNA: TGTGCTCTTGGGGAGGCTAGCGACTGGGGATGGTACACCGATAAACTCATCTTT. It yields the protein CALGEASDWGWYTDKLIF.

This clone appeared a few times. This clone may be a read error of a much larger clone one base away. The same CDR3 can be traced to other DNA sequences in this sample. The chain recombines TRDV2 with TRDJ1, with TRDD3 matching 11 bases. CDR1 GEAIGNYY and CDR2 EKD come from the germline V gene. The CDR3 contains 19 residues. V gave up 7 bases and J gave up 4 bases; unmatched junction bases: 22. Written as DNA, the CDR3 is TGTGCCTGCGACTCTGTGCTGGGGGATACAAAGACACATGGCGATAAACTCATCTTT. This gives the protein CACDSVLGDTKTHGDKLIF.

This clone is classed as medium-sized. Other DNA sequences within the sample encode an identical CDR3. The V and J genes are TRDV2 and TRDJ1, with 7 bases identical to TRDD3. The CDR3 is made up of 18 amino acids. V gave up 3 bases and J gave up 4 bases; unmatched junction bases: 19. Per germline, CDR1 GEAIGNYY and CDR2 EKD. The CDR3 region is CACDPVLGTTARRDKLIF. CDR3 nucleotides: TGTGCCTGTGACCCGGTACTGGGGACAACGGCCCGTCGCGATAAACTCATCTTT.